This T cell receptor (beta chain) was sequenced in a study of T cell responses to AZD1222 COVID-19 vaccine. This CDR3 spans 15 amino acids. Germline lookup yields CDR1 MGHRA and CDR2 YSYEKL. The ends lost 0 bases at V and 2 bases at J; junction bases unmatched: 3. This table comes from immunoSEQ multiplex PCR, and its TCRdb copy is limited to in-frame clones, with some not included. The sample has some 61,000 clones, roughly 90% seen once. V and J are TRBV4-1 and TRBJ2-7; TRBD2 agrees at 8 bases. This TCR derives from an adult in good health. The source material was peripheral blood, sampled on day 0 of AZD1222 vaccination. CDR3 bases: TGCGCCAGCAGCCAAGAGAGCGGGAGTGCCTACGAGCAGTACTTC. It encodes CASSQESGSAYEQYF.